Described below is a single T cell receptor (beta chain) sequence and its context. Antigen specificity is unknown. The CDR3 extends over 15 amino acids. J lost 9 bases, V lost 1 base, and 9 bases had no gene match. CDR1 is SEHNR, CDR2 FQNEAQ, per germline (reference sequence). This entry is derived from a study of immune evolution from preneoplasia to lung adenocarcinoma. TCRdb's table, derived via immunoSEQ multiplex PCR, lists solely in-frame clones and lacks some. The data hold more than 6,500 clones, with 60% to 80% observed a single time. General study results and limits: Normal lung had highest clonality; later lesions appeared denser, more diverse.

The origin of this receptor is an older donor with lung adenocarcinoma. This chain joins TRBV7-9 and TRBJ1-5; 7 nucleotides align to TRBD1. Sequences were obtained from FFPE minimally invasive lung adenocarcinoma tissue. The CDR3 here is CASSLGGTVAGPQHF. DNA for the CDR3: TGTGCCAGCAGCTTAGGGGGGACAGTTGCAGGGCCCCAGCATTTT.